One T cell receptor beta chain is described in this entry. Other DNA sequences of this sample code for an identical CDR3. The data stem from a study of T cell changes during pregnancy in multiple sclerosis. The CDR3 has 15 amino acids. V dropped 3 bases and J dropped 2; count of bases not matched to a gene: 7. The germline V gene encodes CDR1 ENHRY and CDR2 SYGVKD. The protocol was immunoSEQ multiplex PCR, while the TCRdb copy is restricted to in-frame clones and leaves out a portion. The sample holds some 46,000 clones; almost 95% are singletons and the top ten take approximately 2%. This specimen consisted of peripheral blood, obtained in the third trimester of pregnancy. The receptor was derived from a female donor with multiple sclerosis, enrolled in a pregnancy study. This chain uses TRBV10-3 with TRBJ2-7, with 7 bases aligning to TRBD2. CDR3 bases: TGTGCCATCAGTGATAGCCTAGCGGATACCTACGAGCAGTACTTC. This encodes CAISDSLADTYEQYF.